This T cell receptor (beta chain) originates from a study of cytomegalovirus exposure and HLA in healthy donors. V lost 0 bases, J lost 7 bases, and 7 bases lay in between. The CDR3 totals 11 residues. Looked up from germline, CDR1 is DFQATT and CDR2 is SNEGSKA (reference sequence). With 60 Vbeta and 13 Jbeta primers, the PCR was carried out. Method: immunoSEQ multiplex PCR; TCRdb's copy keeps in-frame clones and lacks some. The sample consists of approximately 82,000 clones, over 9.5% of them appearing once. The receptor was isolated from a man between 60 and 75 years old in good health and CMV-seropositive. The chain joins TRBV20-1 to TRBJ2-7, with D perhaps TRBD1 (6 bases). The sequencing input was PBMCs. CDR3 loop: CSAREGTEQYV. In nucleotides, the CDR3 is TGCAGTGCTAGAGAGGGGACAGAGCAGTACGTC.